This T cell receptor beta chain stems from a study of graft-versus-host responses after intestinal transplantation. Study findings and constraints: Early after transplant, HvG declines were associated with peak levels of circulating GvH clones. Across patients carrying graft-donor T cell macrochimerism, allografts held high graft-versus-host to host-versus-graft clonal ratios.

Note on this clone: What it recognizes is unknown.

This CDR3 is 16 amino acids long. V lost 5 bases, J lost 3 bases, and 19 bases lay in between. Germline V gene sequence: CDR1 MDHEN, CDR2 SYDVKM. TCRdb's copy holds only in-frame clones and misses some; the assay was immunoSEQ multiplex PCR. The sample contains some 100,000 clones, roughly 87% of which appear only once. This TCR was recovered from a human donor who was the organ donor for an intestinal transplant. The chain is built from TRBV28 and TRBJ1-2; D uncertain. Material: unstimulated CD4+ T cells sorted from spleen or lymph node cells, obtained before transplant. The CDR3 here is CASSMASGPQHYGYTF. CDR3 in DNA: TGTGCCAGCAGTATGGCGTCGGGCCCCCAGCACTATGGCTACACCTTC.